This T cell receptor beta chain was documented in a study of cytomegalovirus exposure and HLA in healthy donors. Study-wide findings and caveats: In an earlier analysis, productive rearrangement rates for most beta V segments clustered near 87% or 30%. More clonal expansion characterized HLA-associated TCR beta chains than equally common others in a later analysis. Later on, an analysis showed TCR association rates differing by HLA locus, with DRB1 the most and HLA-C the fewest.

With 60 Vbeta and 13 Jbeta primers, the PCR was carried out. As handled by the study authors: Around 11 million of some 80 million unique TCR beta chains were shared, per a later count. Here immunoSEQ multiplex PCR was the method, and the copy in TCRdb shows in-frame clones only, minus some. That table gives V, J and clone size, and the DNA gave D and trimming. The profile shows some 150,000 clones, 64% of them singletons. There are a few counts of this clone. Its antigen is as yet unknown. Looked up from germline, CDR1 is KGHSH and CDR2 is LQKENI. The ends lost 0 bases at V and 4 bases at J; junction bases unmatched: 11. The CDR3 sequence is 17 residues long.

The rearrangement uses TRBV18 and TRBJ1-2; TRBD1 matches at 7 bases. Material for sequencing was PBMCs. The sequence came from a woman aged 30 to 39 in good health and CMV-seropositive. CDR3 DNA: TGTGCCAGCTCACCACCAGGGGGCAAAACGGGTGTCTATGGCTACACCTTC. Amino acids: CASSPPGGKTGVYGYTF.